The present entry profiles one TCR beta chain with its context. The method was immunoSEQ multiplex PCR; TCRdb's version includes in-frame clones alone and lacks a portion of them. This table has around 130,000 clones, around 89% appearing once. The data are from a study of blood T cell repertoires in COVID-19. Germline V gene lookup returns CDR1 GTSNPN and CDR2 SVGIG (reference sequence). This CDR3 is 12 amino acids long. The ends were cut back, 4 bases at V and 1 base at J, with 7 bases in the middle. The source is a man between 50 and 59 years old with active or convalescent COVID-19. The sequencing input was peripheral blood. The V gene is TRBV30, the J gene TRBJ1-1; weak D call: TRBD1 (6 bases). This CDR3 is CAWKGENTEAFF. The CDR3 DNA follows: TGTGCCTGGAAGGGGGAGAACACTGAAGCTTTCTTT. The entire variable domain, with the rest obtained from reference TRBV30 and TRBJ1-1, is as follows: SQTIHQWPATLVQPVGSPLSLECTVEGTSNPNLYWYRQAAGRGLQLLFYSVGIGQISSEVPQNLSASRPQDRQFILSSKKLLLSDSGFYLCAWKGENTEAFFGQGTRLTVV.